This paragraph covers one TCR beta chain sequence. CDR1 is SQVTM, CDR2 ANQGSEA, per germline. The CDR3 contains 13 residues. Trimming took off 7 bases at V and 0 bases at J, with 11 bases between the two ends. These data come from a study of blood T cells in healthy people across ages. Study-wide context: Capturing about one barcoded beta molecule per two T cells was achieved by template switching.

Alongside a J-beta primer mix, a sample-barcoded 5' primer served in a second PCR lasting roughly 7 to 11 cycles. TCRdb reprocessed the 5' RACE reads with MiXCR, giving one entry per CDR3 protein. The sample consists of about 1.7 million distinct CDR3 sequences, 28% of them appearing once. The sequence came from a woman aged 25 to 39 in good health. The chain carries TRBV29-1 and TRBJ2-3; D ambiguous. The sample taken for sequencing was blood. CDR3 in amino acids: CSAETPSTDTQYF. The CDR3 bases are TGCAGCGCTGAGACACCTAGCACAGATACGCAGTATTTT.